The rows below give T cell receptor beta chains drawn from one sample of a study of blood T cells in healthy people across ages. TCRdb recomputed calls from the 5' RACE reads with MiXCR, one row per CDR3 protein. The table shows around 900,000 distinct CDR3 sequences, with less than 35% occurring only once. The sample taken for sequencing was blood. The receptors come from a woman of 80 years or more in good health. Both conserved end residues are part of each CDR3. A D gene is named only where the DNA matches it firmly. Rows may omit the clone size; those that give it use once, few, many or a size class.

>TRBV14|TRBD1|TRBJ1-1|.
CASSPQGGQSVEAFF
TGTGCCAGCAGCCCACAAGGGGGACAGAGCGTTGAAGCTTTCTTT
>TRBV20-1|TRBD1|TRBJ2-5|many
CSGQGARQETQYF
TGCAGTGGACAGGGGGCGAGGCAAGAGACCCAGTACTTC
>TRBV20-1|.|TRBJ1-2|few
CSAKETGLRYGYTF
TGCAGTGCTAAAGAAACGGGACTCCGCTATGGCTACACCTTC
>TRBV9|.|TRBJ1-2|few
CASSVGILNGYGYTF
TGTGCCAGCAGCGTAGGGATACTAAATGGCTATGGCTACACCTTC
>TRBV6-1|TRBD2|TRBJ2-3|many
CASSTATFGGGRDTQYF
TGTGCCAGCTCTACCGCGACGTTTGGCGGGGGGAGAGATACGCAGTATTTT
>TRBV20-1|TRBD2|TRBJ2-2|few
CSAPRLAGGTGELFF
TGCAGTGCTCCAAGACTAGCGGGGGGAACCGGGGAGCTGTTTTTT
>TRBV5-1|.|TRBJ2-5|.
CASRTAAQETQYF
TGCGCCAGCAGAACAGCGGCCCAAGAGACCCAGTACTTC
>TRBV7-2|TRBD1|TRBJ1-5|many
CASTPGGTVYQPQHF
TGTGCCAGCACCCCCGGGGGGACAGTTTATCAGCCCCAGCATTTT
>TRBV12-3/TRBV12-4|.|TRBJ2-5|many
CASSRSRGDETQYF
TGTGCCAGCAGCCGGTCCCGGGGCGATGAGACCCAGTACTTC
>TRBV7-2|.|TRBJ1-5|once
CASSAPGTWPQHF
TGTGCCAGCAGCGCACCCGGGACGTGGCCCCAGCATTTT
>TRBV7-9|TRBD2|TRBJ2-1|.
CASSLLPSGVYNEQFF
TGTGCCAGCAGCTTACTCCCTAGCGGGGTTTACAATGAGCAGTTCTTC
>TRBV7-9|TRBD1|TRBJ1-1|few
CASSGSDRGSFF
TGTGCCAGCAGCGGCTCGGACAGGGGATCTTTCTTT
>TRBV6-4|TRBD1|TRBJ2-3|.
CASSEYWTGGTDTQYF
TGTGCCAGCAGTGAATACTGGACAGGTGGTACAGATACGCAGTATTTT
>TRBV9|.|TRBJ1-3|.
CASSVGGQDSGNTIYF
TGTGCCAGCAGCGTAGGGGGACAAGACTCTGGAAACACCATATATTTT
>TRBV6-6|.|TRBJ1-2|many
CASSSVPGGFPYGYTF
TGTGCCAGCAGTTCCGTTCCCGGGGGATTCCCCTATGGCTACACCTTC
>TRBV12-3/TRBV12-4|TRBD1|TRBJ1-2|.
CASSSRPGTEYGGYTF
TGTGCCAGCAGTTCCCGCCCCGGGACAGAGTATGGTGGCTACACCTTC
>TRBV12-3/TRBV12-4|TRBD1|TRBJ1-2|.
CASSHTTGVAYGYTF
TGTGCCAGCAGTCACACGACAGGGGTCGCCTATGGCTACACCTTC
>TRBV20-1|TRBD2|TRBJ2-2|few
CSARKLAGGDVGELFF
TGCAGTGCTAGGAAGCTAGCGGGGGGTGATGTCGGGGAGCTGTTTTTT
>TRBV21-1|.|TRBJ2-5|few
CASSKVPPGVTGTSAWVREQYF
TGTGCCAGCAGCAAAGTCCCACCAGGGGTAACGGGGACTAGCGCATGGGTACGGGAGCAGTACTTC
>TRBV2|TRBD1|TRBJ1-2|few
CASRDRTGGDYGYTF
TGTGCCAGCAGGGACAGGACAGGGGGCGACTATGGCTACACCTTC
>TRBV20-1|TRBD2|TRBJ2-3|.
CSAHRLAGAGDTQYF
TGCAGTGCTCACCGACTAGCGGGAGCTGGAGATACGCAGTATTTT
>TRBV20-1|.|TRBJ2-7|many
CSASLQGGLEQYF
TGCAGTGCTAGTTTGCAGGGGGGACTCGAGCAGTACTTC
>TRBV4-3|.|TRBJ2-1|many
CASSQETDPEQFF
TGCGCCAGCAGCCAAGAAACTGATCCAGAGCAGTTCTTC
>TRBV27|TRBD2|TRBJ2-3|many
CASSLGLAFDTDTQYF
TGTGCCAGCAGTCTCGGACTAGCGTTTGACACAGATACGCAGTATTTT
>TRBV7-2|.|TRBJ2-4|.
CASSLGGGANNEQYF
TGTGCCAGCAGCTTAGGTGGGGGGGCTAACAATGAGCAGTACTTC
>TRBV29-1|TRBD1|TRBJ1-2|.
CSLRQGNGYTF
TGCAGCCTCCGACAGGGAAATGGCTACACCTTC
>TRBV28|TRBD2|TRBJ2-5|few
CASSLSKISGGALETQYF
TGTGCCAGCAGTTTATCCAAAATTAGCGGGGGGGCGTTGGAGACCCAGTACTTC
>TRBV9|.|TRBJ2-1|.
CASSVSLGNEQFF
TGTGCCAGCAGCGTCTCACTGGGGAATGAGCAGTTCTTC
>TRBV6-5|.|TRBJ2-5|.
CASSYSGGRGETQYF
TGTGCCAGCAGTTACTCAGGGGGGCGGGGAGAGACCCAGTACTTC
>TRBV20-1|TRBD2|TRBJ2-3|many
CSARDASGGSDTQYF
TGCAGTGCTAGAGATGCTAGCGGGGGGTCAGATACGCAGTATTTT
>TRBV5-5|.|TRBJ2-3|.
CASTLPLGGGTDTQYF
TGTGCCAGCACCCTCCCCCTCGGGGGAGGCACAGATACGCAGTATTTT
>TRBV15|.|TRBJ2-1|many
CATSSRSRGRSEQFF
TGTGCCACCAGCAGCCGGTCCAGGGGAAGAAGTGAGCAGTTCTTC
>TRBV5-1|.|TRBJ1-6|few
CASRGSTGMSPLHF
TGCGCCAGCAGGGGATCTACGGGGATGTCACCCCTCCACTTT
>TRBV30|.|TRBJ1-1|few
CAWRTGPNTEAFF
TGTGCCTGGAGGACGGGACCGAACACTGAAGCTTTCTTT
>TRBV3-1|TRBD1|TRBJ2-2|.
CASRADRGATGELFF
TGTGCCAGCAGAGCGGACAGGGGAGCAACCGGGGAGCTGTTTTTT
>TRBV20-1|.|TRBJ2-3|many
CSARGQAKLTATDTQYF
TGCAGTGCTAGAGGACAGGCGAAACTTACCGCCACAGATACGCAGTATTTT
>TRBV12-3/TRBV12-4|TRBD1|TRBJ2-3|many
CASSWGDRTADTQYF
TGTGCCAGCAGTTGGGGGGACAGGACTGCAGATACGCAGTATTTT
>TRBV3-1|.|TRBJ2-5|.
CASSQYRETQYF
TGTGCCAGCAGCCAATATAGGGAGACCCAGTACTTC
>TRBV4-3|.|TRBJ1-5|few
CASSQERVFSNQPQHF
TGCGCCAGCAGCCAAGAGAGGGTTTTTAGCAATCAGCCCCAGCATTTT
>TRBV24-1|.|TRBJ2-3|many
CATSDFRGRDTQYF
TGTGCCACCAGTGATTTCCGAGGCAGAGATACGCAGTATTTT
>TRBV5-8|.|TRBJ2-1|few
CASSWSRNNEQFF
TGTGCCAGCAGCTGGAGCCGTAACAATGAGCAGTTCTTC
>TRBV20-1|TRBD1|TRBJ1-4|many
CSATDRAGEKLFF
TGCAGTGCCACAGACAGGGCGGGAGAAAAACTGTTTTTT
>TRBV7-2|.|TRBJ2-3|many
CASTPSYHQDTQYF
TGTGCCAGCACCCCCAGTTACCACCAGGATACGCAGTATTTT
>TRBV3-1|TRBD1|TRBJ2-1|.
CASSQSQGAVHNEQFF
TGTGCCAGCAGCCAATCACAGGGGGCGGTCCACAATGAGCAGTTCTTC
>TRBV18|TRBD1|TRBJ1-1|.
CASSPLQGPEAFF
TGTGCCAGCTCCCCCCTACAGGGGCCTGAAGCTTTCTTT
>TRBV11-2|TRBD1|TRBJ1-1|many
CASSGGQSAFF
TGTGCCAGCAGCGGGGGACAGTCTGCTTTCTTT
>TRBV6-6|TRBD1|TRBJ1-2|.
CASSDRDRGGYGGYTF
TGTGCCAGCAGTGACCGGGACAGGGGGGGGTATGGCGGCTACACCTTC
>TRBV2|.|TRBJ1-2|.
CASSKHSNYGYTF
TGTGCCAGCAGCAAGCACAGCAACTATGGCTACACCTTC
>TRBV4-3|.|TRBJ2-6|many
CASSQEPNRGGANVLTF
TGCGCCAGCAGCCAAGAACCCAACCGGGGTGGGGCCAACGTCCTGACTTTC
>TRBV12-3/TRBV12-4|.|TRBJ2-4|.
CASSLSGTSPAKNIQYF
TGTGCCAGCAGTTTATCCGGGACAAGCCCAGCCAAAAACATTCAGTACTTC
>TRBV12-3/TRBV12-4|.|TRBJ2-2|.
CASPPGLPGTGELFF
TGTGCCAGCCCCCCGGGACTCCCGGGGACCGGGGAGCTGTTTTTT
>TRBV3-1|.|TRBJ2-3|few
CASSQVWGGRGTQYF
TGTGCCAGCAGCCAAGTGTGGGGGGGCCGAGGTACGCAGTATTTT
>TRBV7-2|TRBD2|TRBJ2-4|many
CASSLGTSGGGVGNIQYF
TGTGCCAGCAGCTTAGGGACTAGCGGGGGAGGCGTTGGGAACATTCAGTACTTC
>TRBV4-3|.|TRBJ1-5|many
CASSQLISVGQPQHF
TGCGCCAGCAGCCAGCTTATCTCCGTGGGGCAGCCCCAGCATTTT
>TRBV4-1|TRBD2|TRBJ2-1|few
CASSQGDFGTSPDNEQFF
TGCGCCAGCAGCCAAGGGGATTTCGGGACTAGCCCCGACAATGAGCAGTTCTTC
>TRBV20-1|.|TRBJ2-5|many
CSIQGLVSQYF
TGCAGTATCCAGGGATTAGTCTCCCAGTACTTC
>TRBV28|.|TRBJ1-6|.
CASSFQGNSPFHF
TGTGCCAGCAGTTTCCAGGGTAATTCACCCTTCCACTTT
>TRBV18|.|TRBJ2-1|.
CASSRGLGGNEQFF
TGTGCCAGCTCACGGGGACTGGGGGGCAATGAGCAGTTCTTC
>TRBV6-2/TRBV6-3|.|TRBJ1-1|many
CASSSRTEAFF
TGTGCCAGCAGTTCACGGACTGAAGCTTTCTTT
>TRBV24-1|TRBD1|TRBJ1-2|many
CATSDRNRDRSKRANYGYTF
TGTGCCACCAGTGATCGTAATCGGGACAGGTCGAAGCGGGCTAACTATGGCTACACCTTC